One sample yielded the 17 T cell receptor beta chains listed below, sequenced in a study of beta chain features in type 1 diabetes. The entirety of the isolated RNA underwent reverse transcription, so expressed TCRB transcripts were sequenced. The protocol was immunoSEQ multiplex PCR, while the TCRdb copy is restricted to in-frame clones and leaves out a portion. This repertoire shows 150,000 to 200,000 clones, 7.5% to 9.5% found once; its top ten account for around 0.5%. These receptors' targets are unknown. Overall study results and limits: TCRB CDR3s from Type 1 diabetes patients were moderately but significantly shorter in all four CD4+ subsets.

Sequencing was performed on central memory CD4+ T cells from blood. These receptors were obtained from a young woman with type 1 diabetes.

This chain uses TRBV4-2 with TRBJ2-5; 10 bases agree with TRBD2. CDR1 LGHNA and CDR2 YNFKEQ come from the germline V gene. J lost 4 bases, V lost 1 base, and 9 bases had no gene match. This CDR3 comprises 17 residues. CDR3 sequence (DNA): TGTGCCAGCAGCCAAGCCGCCGGGCTAGCGGGAGTAGAGACCCAGTACTTC. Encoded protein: CASSQAAGLAGVETQYF.

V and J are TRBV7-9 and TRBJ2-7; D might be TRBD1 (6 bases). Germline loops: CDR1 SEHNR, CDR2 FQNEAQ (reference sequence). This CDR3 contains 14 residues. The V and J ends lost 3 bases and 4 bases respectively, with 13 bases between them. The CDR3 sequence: CASSFQGRGYEQYF. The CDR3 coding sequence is TGTGCCAGCAGCTTCCAGGGCAGGGGTTACGAGCAGTACTTC.

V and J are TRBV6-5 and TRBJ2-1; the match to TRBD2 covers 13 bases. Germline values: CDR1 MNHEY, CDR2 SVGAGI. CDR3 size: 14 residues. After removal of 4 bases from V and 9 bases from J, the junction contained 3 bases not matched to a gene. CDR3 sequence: CASSFGLAGVEQFF. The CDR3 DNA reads TGTGCCAGCAGTTTTGGACTAGCGGGGGTTGAGCAGTTCTTC.

The CDR3 sequence is CASSIWTNSPLHF. For the CDR3, the DNA is TGTGCCAGTAGTATCTGGACAAATTCACCCCTCCACTTT. The chain combines TRBV19 with TRBJ1-6; D might be TRBD1 (5 bases). CDR1 and CDR2 (germline): LNHDA, SQIVND (reference sequence). V lost 3 bases and J 7 bases, leaving 7 bases between the germline ends. The CDR3 is 13 residues long.

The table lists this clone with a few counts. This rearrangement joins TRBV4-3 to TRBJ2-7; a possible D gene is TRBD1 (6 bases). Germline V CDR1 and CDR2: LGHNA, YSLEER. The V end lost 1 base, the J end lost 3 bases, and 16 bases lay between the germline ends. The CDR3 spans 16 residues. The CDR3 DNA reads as TGCGCCAGCAGCCAAGCCCAAAATAGACAGGACTACGAGCAGTACTTC. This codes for CASSQAQNRQDYEQYF.

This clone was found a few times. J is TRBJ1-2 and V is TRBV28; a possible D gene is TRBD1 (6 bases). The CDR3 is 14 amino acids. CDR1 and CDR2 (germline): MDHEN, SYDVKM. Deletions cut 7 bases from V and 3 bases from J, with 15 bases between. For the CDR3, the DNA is TGTGCCAGCAACATAGCAGGGGATCACTATGGCTACACCTTC. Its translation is CASNIAGDHYGYTF.

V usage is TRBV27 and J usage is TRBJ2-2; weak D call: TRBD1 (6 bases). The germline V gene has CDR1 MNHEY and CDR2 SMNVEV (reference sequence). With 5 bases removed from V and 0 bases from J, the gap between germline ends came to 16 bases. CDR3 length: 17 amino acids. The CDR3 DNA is TGTGCCAGCAGTACCACTCCAGGGGCGACGAACACCGGGGAGCTGTTTTTT. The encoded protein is CASSTTPGATNTGELFF.

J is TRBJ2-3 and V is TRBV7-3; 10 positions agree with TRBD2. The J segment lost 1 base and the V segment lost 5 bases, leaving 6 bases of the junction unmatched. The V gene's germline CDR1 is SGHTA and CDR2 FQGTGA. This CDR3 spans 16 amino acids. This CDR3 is CASSEGLATRTDTQYF. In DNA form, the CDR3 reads TGTGCCAGCAGCGAGGGACTAGCGACCCGCACAGATACGCAGTATTTT.

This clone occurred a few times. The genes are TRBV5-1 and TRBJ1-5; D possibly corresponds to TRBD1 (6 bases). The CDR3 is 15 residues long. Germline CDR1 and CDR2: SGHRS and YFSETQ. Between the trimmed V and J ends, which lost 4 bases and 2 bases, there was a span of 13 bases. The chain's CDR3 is CASSEGVAGNQPQHF. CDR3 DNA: TGCGCCAGCAGCGAGGGGGTGGCGGGCAATCAGCCCCAGCATTTT.

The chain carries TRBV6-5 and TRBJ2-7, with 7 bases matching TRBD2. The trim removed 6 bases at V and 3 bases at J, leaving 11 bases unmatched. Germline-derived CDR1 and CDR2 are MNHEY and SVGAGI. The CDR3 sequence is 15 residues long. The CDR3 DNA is TGTGCCAGCAGCCGATCGGGGGGAGCCAACTACGAGCAGTACTTC. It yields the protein CASSRSGGANYEQYF.

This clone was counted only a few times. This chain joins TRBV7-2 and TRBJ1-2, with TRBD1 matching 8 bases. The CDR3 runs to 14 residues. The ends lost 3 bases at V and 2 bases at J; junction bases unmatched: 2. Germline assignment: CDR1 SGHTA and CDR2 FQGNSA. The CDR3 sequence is CASSFGQGNYGYTF. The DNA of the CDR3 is TGTGCCAGCAGCTTCGGACAGGGCAACTATGGCTACACCTTC.

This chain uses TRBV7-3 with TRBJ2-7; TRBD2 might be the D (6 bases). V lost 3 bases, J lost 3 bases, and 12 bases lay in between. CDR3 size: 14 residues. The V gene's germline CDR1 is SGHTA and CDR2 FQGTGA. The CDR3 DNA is TGTGCCAGCAGCTTTGGGGGGAACAACTACGAGCAGTACTTC. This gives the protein CASSFGGNNYEQYF.

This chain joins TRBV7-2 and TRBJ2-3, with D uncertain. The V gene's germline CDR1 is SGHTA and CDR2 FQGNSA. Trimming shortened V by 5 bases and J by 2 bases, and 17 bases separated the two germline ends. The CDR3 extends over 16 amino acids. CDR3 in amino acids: CASSRRGSATTDTQYF. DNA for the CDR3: TGTGCCAGCAGCCGACGCGGAAGCGCCACCACAGATACGCAGTATTTT.

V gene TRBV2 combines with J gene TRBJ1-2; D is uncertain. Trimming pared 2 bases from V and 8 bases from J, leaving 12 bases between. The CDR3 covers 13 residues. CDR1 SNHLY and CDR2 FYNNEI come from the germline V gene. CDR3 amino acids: CASSEPPAIGYTF. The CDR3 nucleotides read TGTGCCAGCAGTGAACCCCCCGCTATAGGCTACACCTTC.

In nucleotides, the CDR3 is TGTGCCAGCAGTCATAGCGGCGCGGGGAAAAACATTCAGTACTTC. Amino acids: CASSHSGAGKNIQYF. The rearrangement uses TRBV14 and TRBJ2-4, with a weak D call TRBD2 (6 bases). V was trimmed by 6 bases and J by 4 bases, leaving 16 bases between them. This CDR3 region has 15 residues. CDR1 and CDR2 from the germline V gene are SGHDN and FVKESK.

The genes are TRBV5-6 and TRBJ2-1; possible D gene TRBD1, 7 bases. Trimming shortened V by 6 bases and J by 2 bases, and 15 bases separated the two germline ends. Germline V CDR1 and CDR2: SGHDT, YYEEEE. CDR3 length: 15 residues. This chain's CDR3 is CASTPQGGPYNEQFF. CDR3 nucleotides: TGTGCCAGCACCCCCCAGGGGGGCCCCTACAATGAGCAGTTCTTC.

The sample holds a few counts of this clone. The CDR3 here is CASSPDGGNYGYTF. The CDR3 nucleotides read TGTGCCAGCAGCCCCGACGGGGGAAACTATGGCTACACCTTC. V gene TRBV11-2 combines with J gene TRBJ1-2; tentative D call: TRBD1 (5 bases). V lost 5 bases and J 2 bases, leaving 12 bases between the germline ends. The germline V gene encodes CDR1 SGHAT and CDR2 FQNNGV. CDR3 length: 14 residues.